One and the same sample provided the 27 T cell receptor beta chains below, sequenced in a study of blood T cell repertoires in COVID-19. Generated by immunoSEQ multiplex PCR, the TCRdb table keeps only in-frame clones and is missing some. The table includes around 170,000 clones, roughly nine tenths detected once. Sequenced: peripheral blood. These receptors were taken from a man younger than 30 who had recovered from COVID-19.

The CDR3 region has the DNA TGTGCCATCAGTGAGGTCAGGGGGTCCTACGAGCAGTACTTC. It codes for CAISEVRGSYEQYF. J is TRBJ2-7 and V is TRBV10-3; 7 bases are shared with TRBD1. CDR1 ENHRY and CDR2 SYGVKD come from the germline V gene. The CDR3 covers 14 residues. V trimming: 2 bases; J trimming: 1 base; junction bases outside the gene matches: 2.

The chain has TRBV15 and TRBJ2-1, with D maybe TRBD2 (5 bases). This CDR3 spans 17 amino acids. Trimming took 3 bases from V and 0 from J, leaving 15 bases between them. Germline V gene data show CDR1 as LNHNV and CDR2 as YYDKDF (reference sequence). The CDR3 loop is CATSSEPGKSSYNEQFF. The CDR3 DNA sequence: TGTGCCACCAGCAGTGAGCCCGGGAAGAGCTCCTACAATGAGCAGTTCTTC.

V and J are TRBV28 and TRBJ1-2; perhaps TRBD1 as D (5 bases). The CDR3 is 18 residues long. Trimming left V 1 base short and J 0 bases short, with 18 bases between. Germline CDR1 MDHEN, CDR2 SYDVKM. CDR3 coding DNA: TGTGCCAGCAGTTTATACCCTGGACATCTTAAAGCTAACTATGGCTACACCTTC. Amino acid sequence: CASSLYPGHLKANYGYTF.

V is TRBV19 and J is TRBJ2-1, with TRBD2 matching 13 bases. CDR3 length: 19 residues. J lost 0 bases, V lost 5 bases, and 10 bases had no gene match. The germline gives CDR1 LNHDA, CDR2 SQIVND (reference sequence). DNA of the CDR3: TGTGCCAGTAGTTTCGGACTAGCGGGAGACTCGAGCTCCTACAATGAGCAGTTCTTC. Residues: CASSFGLAGDSSSYNEQFF.

V and J are TRBV20-1 and TRBJ1-2; 7 bases align to TRBD1. The ends lost 3 bases at V and 5 bases at J; junction bases unmatched: 6. The CDR3 runs to 13 residues. Per germline, CDR1 DFQATT and CDR2 SNEGSKA (reference sequence). The CDR3 region has the DNA TGCAGTGCTAGTAAGGGGGCGAGTTATGGCTACACCTTC. It yields the protein CSASKGASYGYTF.

The rearrangement joins TRBV5-5 to TRBJ2-7; TRBD1 agrees at 7 bases. The CDR3 is 15 residues long. V dropped 4 bases and J dropped 0; count of bases not matched to a gene: 7. From germline, CDR1 is SGHKS and CDR2 YYEKEE (reference sequence). Here the CDR3 DNA reads TGTGCCAGCAGCACAGCCGAGGGGGCCTCCTACGAGCAGTACTTC. This encodes CASSTAEGASYEQYF.

The chain uses TRBV4-1 and TRBJ2-7; TRBD2 matches 9 bases. The V gene end was trimmed by 1 base and the J gene end by 1 base; junction bases not matched to a gene: 11. Germline CDR1 MGHRA, CDR2 YSYEKL. The CDR3 runs 18 residues. The CDR3 sequence: CASSQGPRGSGGSYEQYF. CDR3 nucleotides: TGCGCCAGCAGCCAAGGACCCCGGGGGAGCGGGGGGTCCTACGAGCAGTACTTC.

The chain carries TRBV5-6 and TRBJ1-5; D is perhaps TRBD1 (6 bases). Deletions cut 0 bases from V and 5 bases from J, with 12 bases between. The germline gives CDR1 SGHDT, CDR2 YYEEEE. CDR3 length: 15 amino acids. The CDR3 loop reads CASSLGGQKDQPQHF. In DNA form, the CDR3 reads TGTGCCAGCAGCTTGGGAGGACAGAAAGATCAGCCCCAGCATTTT.

The chain carries TRBV4-1 and TRBJ2-5; 8 bases agree with TRBD1. With V trimmed by 0 bases and J by 4 bases, 7 bases remained unmatched. Germline values: CDR1 MGHRA, CDR2 YSYEKL. This CDR3 comprises 16 residues. CDR3 sequence reads: CASSQDGQGWRETQYF. The CDR3 region has the DNA TGCGCCAGCAGCCAAGACGGACAGGGCTGGCGAGAGACCCAGTACTTC.

Here the CDR3 reads CASSRSYPYYYEQYF. CDR3 DNA: TGTGCCAGCAGCCGAAGTTACCCCTACTACTACGAGCAGTACTTC. The chain couples TRBV5-5 to TRBJ2-7; D remains unclear. The CDR3 covers 15 residues. The germline V gene encodes CDR1 SGHKS and CDR2 YYEKEE (reference sequence). V was pared by 4 bases and J by 3 bases, with 17 bases between.

V and J are TRBV19 and TRBJ2-7, with 10 bases fitting TRBD1. This CDR3 contains 14 residues. The V gene end was trimmed by 4 bases and the J gene end by 6 bases; junction bases not matched to a gene: 6. Germline V gene lookup returns CDR1 LNHDA and CDR2 SQIVND (reference sequence). CDR3 in amino acids: CASSRQGAAREQYF. The CDR3 DNA follows: TGTGCCAGTAGTAGACAGGGGGCTGCTCGCGAGCAGTACTTC.

This chain connects TRBV2 to TRBJ1-5, with 7 bases identical to TRBD1. The CDR3 has 15 amino acids. Trimming cost V 2 bases and J 5 bases; bases outside gene matches: 6. Germline CDR1 reads SNHLY; CDR2 reads FYNNEI. The CDR3 is CASSEWAGGYQPQHF. Written as DNA, the CDR3 is TGTGCCAGCAGTGAATGGGCAGGGGGGTATCAGCCCCAGCATTTT.

The rearrangement links TRBV12-3 or TRBV12-4 to TRBJ2-2; weak D call: TRBD1 (5 bases). This CDR3 is 12 amino acids long. The V end lost 2 bases, the J end lost 15 bases, and 13 bases lay between the germline ends. The CDR3 DNA follows: TGTGCCAGCAGTTTATACGGCAGGGCGGTGTTTTTT. Residues: CASSLYGRAVFF.

V gene TRBV5-1 combines with J gene TRBJ1-2, with 7 nucleotides matching TRBD1. From germline, CDR1 is SGHRS and CDR2 YFSETQ. The CDR3 extends over 14 amino acids. The ends lost 0 bases at V and 7 bases at J; junction bases unmatched: 6. The CDR3 nucleotides are TGCGCCAGCAGCTTGGGGACAGGCGTTGCTGGCTACACCTTC. It encodes CASSLGTGVAGYTF.

The CDR3 loop is CASSEGEYGYTF. DNA of the CDR3: TGTGCTAGTAGCGAGGGTGAATATGGCTACACCTTC. The rearrangement uses TRBV12-5 and TRBJ1-2; D gene uncertain. The CDR3 length is 12 residues. Per the germline V gene, CDR1 is LGHNT and CDR2 is FRNRAP. Trimming took 8 bases from V and 5 from J, leaving 12 bases between them. The variable domain in full, with the rest retrieved from reference TRBV12-5 and TRBJ1-2, is DARVTQTPRHKVTEMGQEVTMRCQPILGHNTVFWYRQTMMQGLELLAYFRNRAPLDDSGMPKDRFSAEMPDATLATLKIQPSEPRDSAVYFCASSEGEYGYTFGSGTRLTVV.

The V call is TRBV6-2 or TRBV6-3, the J call TRBJ2-7, with D perhaps matching TRBD2 (6 bases). Trimming left V 2 bases short and J 11 bases short, with 19 bases between. This CDR3 contains 14 residues. From germline, CDR1 is MNHEY and CDR2 SVGEGT. The DNA for the CDR3 is TGTGCCAGCAGTTACCCTAAATCTAGCGTCGGCAAGTACTTC. This encodes CASSYPKSSVGKYF.

This chain connects TRBV11-3 to TRBJ2-2; D remains ambiguous. CDR1 is SGHNT and CDR2 is YENEEA in the germline V gene. This CDR3 region has 14 residues. Trimming took off 3 bases at V and 1 base at J, with 6 bases between the two ends. For the CDR3, the DNA is TGTGCCAGCAGCTTTTCAAAGAACACCGGGGAGCTGTTTTTT. Protein: CASSFSKNTGELFF.

V and J are TRBV10-3 and TRBJ2-1; tentatively, D is TRBD2 (6 bases). Germline CDR1 is ENHRY and CDR2 is SYGVKD. The V and J ends lost 2 bases and 6 bases respectively, with 11 bases between them. The CDR3 is made up of 14 amino acids. CDR3 DNA: TGTGCCATCAGTGAGATAGGAGGGTCCAATGAGCAGTTCTTC. Its protein product is CAISEIGGSNEQFF.

This sequence joins TRBV3-1 (or the pseudogene TRBV3-2) and TRBJ2-1, with a weak D call TRBD1 (5 bases). This CDR3 region has 15 residues. The V gene's germline CDR1 is LGHDT and CDR2 YNNKEL (reference sequence). The V and J ends lost 1 base and 1 base respectively, with 8 bases between them. CDR3 nucleotide sequence: TGTGCCAGCAGCCAAGTAGGGGATTCCTACAATGAGCAGTTCTTC. It is translated as CASSQVGDSYNEQFF.

The chain carries TRBV15 and TRBJ1-1; no definite D call. The CDR3 spans 12 residues. Germline CDR1 reads LNHNV; CDR2 reads YYDKDF (reference sequence). V lost 5 bases and J 2 bases, leaving 6 bases between the germline ends. CDR3 in amino acids: CATSDTNTEAFF. The DNA of the CDR3 is TGTGCCACCAGCGACACCAACACTGAAGCTTTCTTT.

J is TRBJ2-1 and V is TRBV15; 13 bases match TRBD2. The CDR3 runs to 17 residues. V dropped 0 bases and J dropped 9; count of bases not matched to a gene: 8. Germline-derived CDR1 and CDR2 are LNHNV and YYDKDF (reference sequence). In DNA form, the CDR3 reads TGTGCCACCAGCAGAGATCTGGGGACTAGCGGGAAAAGTGAGCAGTTCTTC. It specifies CATSRDLGTSGKSEQFF.

The J gene is TRBJ2-1, the V gene TRBV11-3; D gene unclear. CDR1 is SGHNT and CDR2 is YENEEA in the germline V gene. This CDR3 region has 14 residues. V gave up 5 bases and J gave up 6 bases, with 14 bases separating them. The CDR3 is CASSPRYSRNEQFF. The CDR3 DNA sequence: TGTGCCAGCAGCCCCCGTTATTCCCGCAATGAGCAGTTCTTC.

The genes are TRBV5-4 and TRBJ2-3; 11 bases are shared with TRBD2. The length of the CDR3 is 17 residues. The junction had 10 bases not matched to a gene; V was cut back by 4 bases and J by 3 bases. Looked up from germline, CDR1 is SGHNT and CDR2 is YYREEE (reference sequence). CDR3: CASSRPFSGRETDTQYF. The CDR3 nucleotides are TGTGCCAGCAGCCGACCCTTTAGCGGGAGGGAGACAGATACGCAGTATTTT.

This clone appeared a few times. The chain couples TRBV29-1 to TRBJ1-2; perhaps TRBD1 as D (5 bases). V gave up 4 bases and J gave up 4 bases, with 10 bases separating them. CDR1 is SQVTM, CDR2 ANQGSEA, per germline. This CDR3 has 12 amino acids. CDR3 loop: CSVAVGPYGYTF. CDR3 DNA sequence: TGCAGCGTTGCGGTGGGGCCCTATGGCTACACCTTC.

The chain is built from TRBV10-3 and TRBJ2-3, with 7 bases matching TRBD1. Losses at the gene ends were 6 bases for V and 1 base for J; bases not matched to a gene: 4. There are 14 residues in the CDR3. Germline values: CDR1 ENHRY, CDR2 SYGVKD. The CDR3 loop is CAISRQGGTDTQYF. The CDR3 DNA is TGTGCCATCAGCCGACAGGGTGGCACAGATACGCAGTATTTT.

The CDR3 loop is CASSLVAGAVNEQFF. For the CDR3, the DNA is TGTGCCAGCAGCCTGGTGGCGGGAGCCGTCAATGAGCAGTTCTTC. J is TRBJ2-1 and V is TRBV3-1 (or the pseudogene TRBV3-2); TRBD2 agrees at 7 bases. The CDR3 has 15 residues. V was clipped by 4 bases and J by 6 bases; unmatched bases: 9. Germline V CDR1 and CDR2: LGHDT, YNNKEL (reference sequence).

This chain joins TRBV6-5 and TRBJ1-1, with D possibly TRBD1 on 5 matching bases. V lost 6 bases and J 9 bases, leaving 20 bases between the germline ends. The CDR3 runs to 14 residues. Germline V gene sequence: CDR1 MNHEY, CDR2 SVGAGI. Here the CDR3 DNA reads TGTGCCAGCAGCGATTGGGACTTAGGTCCTCAAGCTTTCTTT. Translating it yields CASSDWDLGPQAFF.